This T cell receptor beta chain came from a study of identical twins. CDR3 length: 13 amino acids. Germline V CDR1 and CDR2: SQVTM, ANQGSEA. Trimming shortened V by 2 bases and J by 5 bases, and 12 bases separated the two germline ends. TCRdb ran MiXCR on the 5' RACE reads and lists one entry per CDR3 protein. The table has 400,000 to 550,000 distinct CDR3 sequences, approximately 15% seen once. This same sample was also part of a study on yellow fever vaccine responses in identical twins.

This sequence joins TRBV29-1 and TRBJ2-5; a weak D match, TRBD1 (6 bases). Sequencing used CD4+ T cells sorted from blood. This TCR derives from a woman between 18 and 30 years old in good health. The CDR3 DNA reads as TGCAGCGTTGAACGGCAGGGGCGGGAGACCCAGTACTTC. Its translation is CSVERQGRETQYF. The entire variable domain, with the rest obtained from reference TRBV29-1 and TRBJ2-5, is as follows: SAVISQKPSRDICQRGTSLTIQCQVDSQVTMMFWYRQQPGQSLTLIATANQGSEATYESGFVIDKFPISRPNLTFSTLTVSNMSPEDSSIYLCSVERQGRETQYFGPGTRLLVL.